These 31 T cell receptor beta chains came from one sample sequenced in a study of T cell responses to AZD1222 COVID-19 vaccine. Repertoires were generated with immunoSEQ multiplex PCR, while TCRdb's copy carries only in-frame clones and drops some. In the table there are about 100,000 clones, more than 75% of which are singletons. This material consisted of peripheral blood, taken on day 0 of AZD1222 vaccination. These receptors all come from an adult in good health.

The DNA for the CDR3 is TGCGCCAGCAGCCATGGACGGCAAGGCTCCTACGAGCAGTACTTC. Its translation is CASSHGRQGSYEQYF. The V call is TRBV4-3, the J call TRBJ2-7, with no clear D. The V end lost 3 bases, the J end lost 0 bases, and 12 bases lay between the germline ends. Germline lookup yields CDR1 LGHNA and CDR2 YSLEER. This CDR3 is 15 amino acids long.

The chain's CDR3 is CASSIGVRPNEQFF. CDR3 coding DNA: TGTGCCAGTAGTATAGGGGTCCGGCCTAATGAGCAGTTCTTC. V and J are TRBV19 and TRBJ2-1, with D unclear. This CDR3 has 14 amino acids. V was trimmed by 1 base and J by 7 bases, leaving 11 bases between them. Germline V gene data show CDR1 as LNHDA and CDR2 as SQIVND (reference sequence).

The rearrangement uses TRBV28 and TRBJ2-7; D might be TRBD1 (6 bases). The CDR3 spans 17 residues. Germline CDR1 and CDR2: MDHEN and SYDVKM. The V gene lost 2 bases and the J gene lost 0 bases, with 17 bases spanning the gap. This CDR3 reads CASSLKAGTPSSYEQYF. In nucleotides, the CDR3 is TGTGCCAGCAGTTTAAAGGCCGGGACACCGAGCTCCTACGAGCAGTACTTC.

This chain connects TRBV28 to TRBJ1-2; 7 positions match TRBD1. This CDR3 comprises 14 residues. Per the germline V gene, CDR1 is MDHEN and CDR2 is SYDVKM. Trimming at V came to 6 bases and at J to 3 bases, leaving 7 bases not matched to a gene. DNA for the CDR3: TGTGCCAGCAGGACAGGGTCCTTATACTATGGCTACACCTTC. This translates into CASRTGSLYYGYTF.

The chain employs TRBV6-4 and TRBJ1-2; 7 nucleotides agree with TRBD1. V was pared by 3 bases and J by 4 bases, with 2 bases of the junction left unmatched. This CDR3 comprises 13 residues. Germline V gives CDR1 MRHNA, CDR2 SNTAGT. As DNA, the CDR3 is TGTGCCAGCAGTGATCAGGGGGGCTATGGCTACACCTTC. Protein: CASSDQGGYGYTF.

This clone was detected a few times. The chain carries TRBV13 and TRBJ2-2, with D possibly TRBD2 on 5 matching bases. This CDR3 is 16 amino acids long. Germline V gene data show CDR1 as PRHDT and CDR2 as FYEKMQ (reference sequence). Trimming stripped 2 bases from V and 1 base from J, with 11 bases between. CDR3 in DNA: TGTGCCAGCAGCTTAAAAGCGGAACTGAACACCGGGGAGCTGTTTTTT. This sequence encodes CASSLKAELNTGELFF.

The chain recombines TRBV28 with TRBJ1-2; TRBD1 might be the D (6 bases). CDR3 length equals 14 residues. Germline V CDR1 and CDR2: MDHEN, SYDVKM. V was trimmed by 8 bases and J by 2 bases, leaving 15 bases between them. The CDR3 here is CASVVGGLNYGYTF. The CDR3 DNA reads TGTGCCAGCGTCGTTGGGGGGCTGAACTATGGCTACACCTTC.

This clone was seen only once. The chain carries TRBV28 and TRBJ2-3; 12 bases are a match to TRBD2. The CDR3 consists of 19 residues. V was clipped by 3 bases and J by 0 bases; unmatched bases: 10. CDR1 is MDHEN, CDR2 SYDVKM, per germline. The CDR3 loop reads CASSFKLLAGGESTDTQYF. CDR3 coding DNA: TGTGCCAGCAGTTTTAAGCTCCTAGCGGGAGGGGAAAGCACAGATACGCAGTATTTT.

This chain connects TRBV5-1 to TRBJ1-1; weak D call: TRBD1 (6 bases). CDR3 length equals 14 residues. V dropped 4 bases and J dropped 1 base, with 11 bases sitting between them. Germline V gene data show CDR1 as SGHRS and CDR2 as YFSETQ. For the CDR3, the DNA is TGCGCCAGCAGCCGCGCGGGACAGAACACTGAAGCTTTCTTT. This sequence encodes CASSRAGQNTEAFF.

Note on this clone: Other DNA sequences in this sample translate to the same CDR3. The chain has TRBV5-1 and TRBJ2-1, with 10 bases lining up with TRBD2. CDR3 length: 15 residues. V gave up 0 bases and J gave up 6 bases; unmatched junction bases: 3. The germline CDR1 and CDR2 sequences are SGHRS and YFSETQ. CDR3 loop: CASSLGLAGANEQFF. CDR3 sequence (DNA): TGCGCCAGCAGCTTGGGCCTAGCGGGGGCCAATGAGCAGTTCTTC.

This clone was seen a handful of times. V usage is TRBV5-6 and J usage is TRBJ2-2; 12 bases map to TRBD2. Germline CDR1 reads SGHDT; CDR2 reads YYEEEE. The CDR3 covers 18 residues. V was pared by 6 bases and J by 0 bases, with 9 bases of the junction left unmatched. The CDR3 reads CASTRLAGVPPNTGELFF. The CDR3 bases are TGTGCCAGCACCCGACTAGCGGGAGTTCCCCCGAACACCGGGGAGCTGTTTTTT.

The chain employs TRBV28 and TRBJ1-2; D is undetermined. CDR1 and CDR2 (germline): MDHEN, SYDVKM. Deletions cut 9 bases from V and 5 bases from J, with 16 bases between. The CDR3 totals 13 residues. The CDR3 loop is CASTPAADYGYTF. DNA for the CDR3: TGTGCCAGTACCCCAGCGGCTGATTATGGCTACACCTTC.

J is TRBJ2-7 and V is TRBV30; the match to TRBD1 covers 7 bases. The V gene's germline CDR1 is GTSNPN and CDR2 SVGIG (reference sequence). This CDR3 has 16 residues. J gave up 2 bases and V 0 bases, and 10 bases lay outside the gene matches. CDR3 amino acids: CAWSVWGQRSTYEQYF. The CDR3 DNA is TGTGCCTGGAGTGTGTGGGGACAGCGATCGACCTACGAGCAGTACTTC.

V is TRBV28 and J is TRBJ1-2, with TRBD1 identical over 7 bases. Germline V lookup: CDR1 MDHEN, CDR2 SYDVKM. This CDR3 is 15 amino acids long. The junction had 7 bases not matched to a gene; V was cut back by 6 bases and J by 0 bases. This CDR3 is CASRVRDRPNYGYTF. The CDR3 DNA reads as TGTGCCAGCAGAGTCCGGGACAGACCTAACTATGGCTACACCTTC.

The V call is TRBV6-5, the J call TRBJ1-1; 7 positions agree with TRBD1. The CDR3 is 11 amino acids. V shed 6 bases and J 5 bases; nucleotides not matched to a gene: 0. Germline assignment: CDR1 MNHEY and CDR2 SVGAGI. DNA for the CDR3: TGTGCCAGCAGGACAGGGACTGAAGCTTTCTTT. Translation: CASRTGTEAFF.

The V and J genes are TRBV4-1 and TRBJ2-2, with 8 positions matching TRBD2. CDR1 and CDR2 (germline): MGHRA, YSYEKL. Germline trimming cut 1 base from V and 7 bases from J; bases unmatched to any gene: 11. The CDR3 consists of 17 residues. CDR3 in DNA: TGCGCCAGCAGCCAAGTTTTTAGCGGGACGTTAAGCGGGGAGCTGTTTTTT. Its translation is CASSQVFSGTLSGELFF.

The chain recombines TRBV9 with TRBJ1-2, with D unresolved. Looked up from germline, CDR1 is SGDLS and CDR2 is YYNGEE. Trimming shortened V by 4 bases and J by 0 bases, and 13 bases separated the two germline ends. CDR3 size: 15 residues. The CDR3 spells CASSPWTDANYGYTF. The CDR3 DNA sequence: TGTGCCAGCAGCCCGTGGACGGATGCTAACTATGGCTACACCTTC.

The chain links TRBV28 to TRBJ1-5; 7 bases fit TRBD1. Germline V CDR1 and CDR2: MDHEN, SYDVKM. The CDR3 runs to 17 residues. The V segment lost 3 bases and the J segment 0 bases; nucleotides outside the gene matches: 8. The DNA of the CDR3 is TGTGCCAGCAGTTTCCGTCCGACAGGGATTAGCAATCAGCCCCAGCATTTT. This encodes CASSFRPTGISNQPQHF.

The V call is TRBV11-1, the J call TRBJ2-7, with a possible D match to TRBD1 (6 bases). Between the trimmed V and J ends, which lost 5 bases and 4 bases, there was a span of 18 bases. Germline V gives CDR1 SGHAT, CDR2 FQDESV (reference sequence). The CDR3 spans 15 residues. The CDR3 reads CASSLGQGLAYEQYF. DNA for the CDR3: TGTGCCAGCAGCCTGGGACAAGGTTTGGCTTACGAGCAGTACTTC.

The chain combines TRBV11-2 with TRBJ2-1; D not resolved. Deletions cut 1 base from V and 3 bases from J, with 13 bases between. CDR1 and CDR2 from the germline V gene are SGHAT and FQNNGV. The CDR3 length is 16 residues. The CDR3 DNA reads TGTGCCAGCAGCTTAGGTTTGGCGGTCGACTACAATGAGCAGTTCTTC. It is translated as CASSLGLAVDYNEQFF.

This chain links TRBV24-1 with TRBJ1-2, with 7 bases aligning to TRBD1. The CDR3 is made up of 16 amino acids. Unmatched junction bases numbered 13, after V lost 3 bases and J lost 7 bases. CDR1 and CDR2 from the germline V gene are KGHDR and SFDVKD. The CDR3 is CATSDPALSSGGGYTF. The DNA of the CDR3 is TGTGCCACCAGTGATCCAGCCCTTTCCTCAGGGGGTGGCTACACCTTC.

This clone was recorded only once. V and J are TRBV5-1 and TRBJ2-1; D unclear. Germline V gene sequence: CDR1 SGHRS, CDR2 YFSETQ. This CDR3 contains 14 residues. V was cut by 1 base and J by 3 bases, with 8 bases left in between. The CDR3 nucleotides are TGCGCCAGCAGCTTGAAAAGATTCTACAATGAGCAGTTCTTC. This gives the protein CASSLKRFYNEQFF.

The V call is TRBV30, the J call TRBJ2-1, with 7 nucleotides matching TRBD2. Germline CDR1 GTSNPN, CDR2 SVGIG (reference sequence). The CDR3 is 10 residues long. Germline trimming cut 7 bases from V and 12 bases from J; bases unmatched to any gene: 6. Here the CDR3 DNA reads TGTGCCTTAAGCGGGACGGGGCAGTTCTTC. It specifies CALSGTGQFF. Complete variable domain (other parts from reference TRBV30 and TRBJ2-1): SQTIHQWPATLVQPVGSPLSLECTVEGTSNPNLYWYRQAAGRGLQLLFYSVGIGQISSEVPQNLSASRPQDRQFILSSKKLLLSDSGFYLCALSGTGQFFGPGTRLTVL.

This clone showed up just once. The chain combines TRBV4-1 with TRBJ2-1; D is unclear. The CDR3 totals 14 residues. V gave up 8 bases and J gave up 3 bases, with 14 bases separating them. The germline CDR1 and CDR2 sequences are MGHRA and YSYEKL. Here the CDR3 reads CASRKEVGYNEQFF. CDR3 DNA sequence: TGCGCCAGCCGCAAAGAAGTAGGCTACAATGAGCAGTTCTTC.

This clone was counted between two and nine times. The gene calls are TRBV11-2 and TRBJ2-1; D perhaps matches TRBD2 (5 bases). Trimming removed 1 base from V and 4 bases from J, with 8 bases in between. The CDR3 sequence is 14 residues long. Germline CDR1 and CDR2: SGHAT and FQNNGV. The CDR3 nucleotides read TGTGCCAGCAGCTTAGCGGGGATTTACAATGAGCAGTTCTTC. It yields the protein CASSLAGIYNEQFF.

The chain carries TRBV7-2 and TRBJ1-5; the match to TRBD1 covers 9 bases. The ends lost 1 base at V and 4 bases at J; junction bases unmatched: 2. Germline V gene lookup returns CDR1 SGHTA and CDR2 FQGNSA. The CDR3 consists of 15 residues. CDR3: CASSLGDRENQPQHF. CDR3 nucleotide sequence: TGTGCCAGCAGCTTAGGGGACAGGGAGAATCAGCCCCAGCATTTT. Filled out from reference TRBV7-2 and TRBJ1-5, the complete variable domain reads GAGVSQSPSNKVTEKGKDVELRCDPISGHTALYWYRQSLGQGLEFLIYFQGNSAPDKSGLPSDRFSAERTGGSVSTLTIQRTQQEDSAVYLCASSLGDRENQPQHFGDGTRLSIL.

The V call is TRBV4-2, the J call TRBJ2-2; no clear D gene. CDR1 and CDR2 from the germline V gene are LGHNA and YNFKEQ. V was shortened by 7 bases and J by 6 bases, with 18 bases between the two germline ends. There are 15 residues in the CDR3. The CDR3 DNA follows: TGTGCCAGCAACAATGATATGTCCATTCCCGGGGAGCTGTTTTTT. Protein product: CASNNDMSIPGELFF.

V is TRBV5-1 and J is TRBJ1-1, with D maybe TRBD1 (5 bases). Germline V CDR1 and CDR2: SGHRS, YFSETQ. This CDR3 spans 15 amino acids. Trimming removed 1 base at V and 2 bases at J, with 12 bases between. CDR3 in amino acids: CASSLTGTSNTEAFF. DNA for the CDR3: TGCGCCAGCAGCTTGACCGGGACGTCCAACACTGAAGCTTTCTTT.

The chain has TRBV5-4 and TRBJ2-2, with TRBD1 matching 10 bases. This CDR3 is built from 17 residues. The V gene end was trimmed by 4 bases and the J gene end by 7 bases; junction bases not matched to a gene: 13. Germline CDR1 SGHNT, CDR2 YYREEE (reference sequence). The CDR3 DNA sequence: TGTGCCAGCAGCCTGGCTCCGGGACAGGGGTTTGGCGGGGAGCTGTTTTTT. Its translation is CASSLAPGQGFGGELFF.

This clone was detected once. J is TRBJ2-7 and V is TRBV3-1 (or the pseudogene TRBV3-2); 10 nucleotides match TRBD1. The germline CDR1 and CDR2 sequences are LGHDT and YNNKEL (reference sequence). The CDR3 extends over 14 amino acids. The V and J ends lost 4 bases and 6 bases, in that order; junction bases with no gene match: 6. CDR3 in DNA: TGTGCCAGCAGCCCAGGGACAGGGGAAAGCGAGCAGTACTTC. Protein: CASSPGTGESEQYF.

The chain uses TRBV4-2 and TRBJ1-2; TRBD1 might be the D (5 bases). This CDR3 region has 15 residues. CDR1 and CDR2 from the germline V gene are LGHNA and YNFKEQ. Trimming stripped 4 bases from V and 0 bases from J, with 12 bases between. The CDR3: CASSPSGGSNYGYTF. CDR3 nucleotide sequence: TGTGCCAGCAGCCCCTCGGGGGGGTCTAACTATGGCTACACCTTC.